The 2 T cell receptor beta chains in this list originate from one sample, sequenced in a study of cytomegalovirus exposure and HLA in healthy donors. The PCR contained 60 Vbeta and 13 Jbeta primers. The data were produced by immunoSEQ multiplex PCR, yet TCRdb's version contains in-frame clones alone and is incomplete. Among 100,000 to 150,000 clones listed, 60% to 85% were seen once. Sequenced sample: PBMCs. The receptors were sampled from a woman aged 40 to 49 in good health and CMV-seronegative.

The chain has TRBV28 and TRBJ2-5, with D perhaps TRBD2 (5 bases). The CDR3 extends over 15 amino acids. Trimming pared 4 bases from V and 0 bases from J, leaving 12 bases between. Germline loops: CDR1 MDHEN, CDR2 SYDVKM. The DNA of the CDR3 is TGTGCCAGCAGTTCCGCCGCCGGGAACCAAGAGACCCAGTACTTC. It translates to CASSSAAGNQETQYF.

The chain carries TRBV11-3 and TRBJ2-3; 9 bases fit TRBD1. Germline V CDR1 and CDR2: SGHNT, YENEEA. The J segment lost 8 bases and the V segment lost 6 bases, leaving 12 bases of the junction unmatched. This CDR3 contains 15 residues. CDR3 protein: CASRTGGGLSGTQYF. CDR3 coding DNA: TGTGCCAGCAGGACAGGGGGTGGTTTATCGGGTACGCAGTATTTT.